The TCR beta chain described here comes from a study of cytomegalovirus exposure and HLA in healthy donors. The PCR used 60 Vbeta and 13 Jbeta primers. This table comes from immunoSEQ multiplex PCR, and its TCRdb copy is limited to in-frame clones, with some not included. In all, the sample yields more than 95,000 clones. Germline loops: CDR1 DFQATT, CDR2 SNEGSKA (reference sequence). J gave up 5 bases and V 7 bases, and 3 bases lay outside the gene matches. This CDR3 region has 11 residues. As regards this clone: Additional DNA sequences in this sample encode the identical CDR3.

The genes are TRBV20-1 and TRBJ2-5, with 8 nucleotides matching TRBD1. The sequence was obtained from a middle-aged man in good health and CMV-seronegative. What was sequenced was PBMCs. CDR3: CSVRTGETQYF. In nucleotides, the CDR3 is TGCAGTGTAAGGACAGGGGAGACCCAGTACTTC.